This TCR beta chain was captured by sequencing in a study of shared T cell receptors in the human thymus. TCRdb keeps only in-frame clones here, not all; method: immunoSEQ multiplex PCR. The sample includes hundreds of thousands of clones, over 75% seen only once; the top ten take over 0.008%. The same data also went into a second study, on human thymus T cells. In that study: Thymic and blood repertoires appeared to carry a bias in their V and J gene usage. Related studies found that unrelated individuals share highly overlapping thymic repertoires.

Material: thymocytes. The origin of this receptor is a boy younger than two with a congenital heart defect.

The CDR3 here is CASSQSPLDLGGNEQFF. DNA for the CDR3: TGCGCCAGCAGCCAAAGTCCTTTGGACTTGGGGGGCAATGAGCAGTTCTTC. The chain carries TRBV4-1 and TRBJ2-1, with D possibly TRBD2 on 6 matching bases. V was shortened by 2 bases and J by 6 bases, with 20 bases between the two germline ends. This CDR3 is built from 17 residues. CDR1 and CDR2 (germline): MGHRA, YSYEKL.